A selection of T cell receptor beta chains follows, all from one sample in a study of T cell repertoires in cytomegalovirus infection. In TCRdb, the reads were re-called with MiXCR into one record per CDR3 protein. This table holds roughly 500,000 distinct CDR3 sequences, 15% to 20% found once. The sample was CD8+ T cells from PBMCs. These receptors were collected from a human donor in good health (CMV status not recorded). Some clones in this sample may be carry-over from other donors' samples. CDR3s leave out the opening cysteine and the closing phenylalanine or tryptophan.

V gene	J gene	CDR3 protein
TRBV7-6	TRBJ1-6	ASSPTGQGTYSPLH
TRBV11-2	TRBJ1-1	ASSLDVPDTEAF
TRBV19	TRBJ2-5	ASTTPGAPGETQY
TRBV27	TRBJ2-5	ASSSGLDGTQY
TRBV15	TRBJ1-4	ATSRAGQGNEKLF
TRBV4-1	TRBJ2-1	ASSQEGTSGLPSYNEQF
TRBV18	TRBJ2-5	ASSPRRSETQY
TRBV5-1	TRBJ2-5	ASSLIGTPAETQY
TRBV28	TRBJ2-1	ASTYRGLAGEQF
TRBV7-6	TRBJ2-7	ASSLVASGVVAYEQY
TRBV6-1	TRBJ2-1	ASSYGLAGESEQF
TRBV6-8	TRBJ2-1	ASSYPGRNEQF
TRBV20-1	TRBJ2-1	SASRTSGSLGEQF
TRBV6-1	TRBJ1-2	ASSERYVGHYGYT
TRBV27	TRBJ2-7	ASSPATGTYEQY
TRBV9	TRBJ2-5	ASSVEGRASETQY
TRBV3-1	TRBJ2-7	ASSQQGRNGYEQY
TRBV6-1	TRBJ1-1	ASTAGQLNTEAF
TRBV11-2	TRBJ2-7	ASSHDRDEQY
TRBV19	TRBJ1-1	ASSIFPSNTEAF
TRBV6-6	TRBJ2-6	ASRAPPQGQNSGANVLT
TRBV11-2	TRBJ1-1	ASSFLDRPMNTEAF
TRBV20-1	TRBJ2-7	SARDGRGTYEQY
TRBV9	TRBJ2-3	ASSVGAAATDTQY
TRBV4-1	TRBJ2-3	ASAGGDYTDTQY
TRBV6-1	TRBJ2-7	ASSAQLEGSSEQY
TRBV20-1	TRBJ1-5	SAPQPDRQGSNQPQH
TRBV5-5	TRBJ2-5	ASRLQGTETQY
TRBV12-3/TRBV12-4	TRBJ2-7	ASSPGLASEQY
TRBV20-1	TRBJ1-2	SARPFFRQEGHYGYT
TRBV6-5	TRBJ1-1	ASSYTGTATKAF